This T cell receptor beta chain was identified in a study of identical twins (TCRdb year 2016). Regarding the research as a whole: To test whether fetal clonotypes persist, this study deep-sequenced TCR alpha and beta repertoires from monozygotic twins, from unrelated adults of various ages, and from cord blood. To rule out contamination, the twin experiments were replicated at different times with different library preparation protocols. What the research found in general, with its limitations: Because the same donors could not be followed over many years, the conclusions relied on cross-sectional statistical analysis. Zero-insertion analyses could be partly confounded by invariant T cells such as MAIT and iNKT, although diverse VJ usage argued against such confounding for most clonotypes. Abundant cord blood beta clonotypes had fewer insertions, young adult naive repertoires showed a similar but weaker trend, and memory repertoires showed no such trend. Out-of-frame TCR alpha sharing in monozygotic twins was systematically underestimated by recombination models, whereas sharing between unrelated individuals was in agreement with the recombination models. Compared with coincidental sharing between unrelated individuals, out-of-frame TCR alpha sequences shared between twins had an excess of sequences with low generation probability. In beta out-of-frame sequences, excess twin sharing was weaker, because having fewer shared sequences lowered the signal-to-noise ratio.

This clonotype was detected ten times or more. The antigen this receptor binds is unknown. It has no much larger one-base neighbor in the sample; base qualities were not kept. Library generation was performed with 5' RACE. The run used an Illumina HiSeq 2000. A universal primer binding site was introduced by template switching, and a unique molecular identifier was present in the final cDNA, enabling accurate counting of TCR cDNA molecules. Specific primers in the conserved constant-segment region were used to synthesize first-strand cDNA for TCR alpha and beta chains. Each cDNA library was double barcoded, with a SMART-Mk sample barcode plus Illumina barcodes, to control for contamination. TruSeq adapter sequences, together with Illumina sample barcodes, were added in two successive PCR steps. TCR alpha and beta cDNA libraries were sequenced on the Illumina HiSeq platform with custom primers. The authors' pipeline ran thus. Raw reads were processed with MiGEC to extract unique molecular identifiers, and MiXCR was used to determine CDR3 positions. Recombination models were inferred per individual with the repgenHMM and IGoR tools using an EM algorithm. Shared clonotypes were analyzed with the tcR package in R, and sharing was normalized by the product of cloneset sizes. To study raw recombination without the effects of thymic and clonal selection, out-of-frame nonproductive sequences were analyzed. Clones were called with MiXCR by TCRdb after fastp trimmed the public reads at Q25, and only in-frame beta chains were retained. Identical CDR3 proteins give one entry, which carries the most common genes and DNA. The V and J calls reflect TCRdb's pipeline rather than the authors' work. The sample has 400,000 to 500,000 distinct CDR3 sequences on record, about 18% of them singletons. The ten most abundant clones make up around 12% of the sample.

V loses 2 bases of germline sequence and J loses 8 bases, and the interval between the two ends is 12 bases. The CDR3 starts with the cysteine, ends with the phenylalanine, and has 14 residues. Just CDR3 DNA is preserved here, 42 bases in frame from base 1. CDR1 and CDR2, per the germline V gene, are MNHEY and SVGAGI. Every donor in the study was a healthy Caucasian. Three unrelated non-twin adults were additionally sequenced: a male aged 18 to 29, a male aged 50 to 59 and a female aged 50 to 59. Miltenyi CD45RO+ enrichment and human naive T-cell isolation kits were used to isolate memory (CD45RO+) and naive T cells from PBMC.

The sequence came from a man between 50 and 59 years old in good health. The sample was naive T cells sorted from blood. The cell subset or site label here, explained by the study, means: cells isolated with a human naive T-cell isolation kit. The sequence links TRBV6-5 to TRBJ1-4; confidence is insufficient to name the D gene. The CDR3 in this case is CASSYPEKREKLFF. Read as DNA, the sequence is TGTGCCAGCAGTTACCCGGAGAAACGGGAAAAACTGTTTTTT.